The 8 T cell receptor beta chains reported below all come from one sample, sequenced in a study of patients and donors after allogeneic stem cell transplantation. From the RT-PCR reads, TCRdb called clonotypes with MiXCR, one entry per CDR3 protein. The sample shows about 400,000 distinct CDR3 sequences, under 20% of them seen only once. The sequenced sample was blood, either unsorted or a sorted T cell fraction (not recorded which). These receptors were obtained from a human donor who was either an allogeneic HSCT recipient or a stem cell or donor lymphocyte infusion donor (not recorded which). It is not recorded whose cells these are; they may come from a transplant donor.

This clonotype has only a few counts. The chain employs TRBV7-6 and TRBJ2-7, with a possible D match to TRBD1 (5 bases). Germline assignment: CDR1 SGHVS and CDR2 FNYEAQ. Trimming removed 1 base from V and 0 bases from J, with 13 bases in between. This CDR3 has 16 amino acids. CDR3 residues: CASSLGGRDLSYEQYF. The CDR3 DNA is TGTGCCAGCAGCTTAGGAGGCAGGGATCTCTCCTACGAGCAGTACTTC.

In its sample, this clonotype was seen a few times. The chain links TRBV6-6 to TRBJ1-2, with TRBD1 matching over 9 bases. The V and J ends lost 0 bases and 8 bases, in that order; junction bases with no gene match: 1. This CDR3 comprises 13 residues. Germline lookup yields CDR1 MNHNY and CDR2 SVGAGI (reference sequence). CDR3 nucleotides: TGTGCCAGCAGTTACTCGACAGGGGGGGGCTACACCTTC. Protein product: CASSYSTGGGYTF.

This clonotype was counted only a few times. The genes are TRBV24-1 and TRBJ2-3; D gene unclear. This CDR3 comprises 15 residues. Trimming stripped 1 base from V and 6 bases from J, with 13 bases between. Per the germline V gene, CDR1 is KGHDR and CDR2 is SFDVKD. The CDR3 nucleotides are TGTGCCACCAGTGATTTTAGGCAGGTGGGGGATACGCAGTATTTT. Protein: CATSDFRQVGDTQYF.

A few counts support this clonotype. This chain joins TRBV20-1 and TRBJ2-1; D gene uncertain. This CDR3 region has 12 residues. The V end was cut by 6 bases, the J end by 6 bases, with 12 bases between. The germline V gene encodes CDR1 DFQATT and CDR2 SNEGSKA (reference sequence). As DNA, the CDR3 is TGCAGTGCCGCCAAATCTGCCAATGAGCAGTTCTTC. This codes for CSAAKSANEQFF.

The rearrangement uses TRBV18 and TRBJ2-5; TRBD2 matches 12 bases. The CDR3 sequence is 16 residues long. V trimming: 6 bases; J trimming: 3 bases; junction bases outside the gene matches: 8. Germline V gene lookup returns CDR1 KGHSH and CDR2 LQKENI. DNA for the CDR3: TGTGCCAGCTCGCCTCTAGCGGGGGGGCCGGAAGAGACCCAGTACTTC. Translating it yields CASSPLAGGPEETQYF.

In this sample, this clonotype turned up many times. This chain uses TRBV5-1 with TRBJ1-1; D is undetermined. Trimming cost V 4 bases and J 4 bases, with 11 bases left between them. The germline CDR1 and CDR2 sequences are SGHRS and YFSETQ. The CDR3 is 13 amino acids. The CDR3 region has the DNA TGCGCCAGCAGCCCCGGGCGGAGCACTGAAGCTTTCTTT. Protein: CASSPGRSTEAFF.

This clonotype appeared a few times. The chain has TRBV5-6 and TRBJ2-5, with a weak D call TRBD2 (6 bases). The CDR3 covers 14 residues. With 1 base removed from V and 3 bases from J, the gap between germline ends came to 10 bases. Germline CDR1 is SGHDT and CDR2 is YYEEEE. CDR3 nucleotides: TGTGCCAGCAGCTTGATGGGGGGAGAAGAGACCCAGTACTTC. This encodes CASSLMGGEETQYF.

This CDR3 reads CASSLVGQSYEQYF. The CDR3 DNA is TGTGCCAGCAGCTTAGTAGGACAGAGCTACGAGCAGTACTTC. The chain employs TRBV7-2 and TRBJ2-7, with a weak D call TRBD1 (6 bases). Looked up from germline, CDR1 is SGHTA and CDR2 is FQGNSA. The CDR3 is 14 amino acids. The V end lost 1 base, the J end lost 3 bases, and 10 bases lay between the germline ends. Full variable domain (rest looked up from reference TRBV7-2 and TRBJ2-7): GAGVSQSPSNKVTEKGKDVELRCDPISGHTALYWYRQSLGQGLEFLIYFQGNSAPDKSGLPSDRFSAERTGGSVSTLTIQRTQQEDSAVYLCASSLVGQSYEQYFGPGTRLTVT.